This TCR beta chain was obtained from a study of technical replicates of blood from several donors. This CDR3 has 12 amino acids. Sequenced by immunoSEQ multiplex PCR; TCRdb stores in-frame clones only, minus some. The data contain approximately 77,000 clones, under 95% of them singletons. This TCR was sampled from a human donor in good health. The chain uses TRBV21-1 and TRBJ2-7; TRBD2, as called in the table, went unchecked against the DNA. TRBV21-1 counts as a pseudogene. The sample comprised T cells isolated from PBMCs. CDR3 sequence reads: CASSKCGTEQYF. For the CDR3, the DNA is TGTGCCAGCAGCAAATGCGGGACCGAGCAGTACTTC.